The 26 T cell receptor beta chains reported below all come from one sample, sequenced in a study of human versus mouse CDR3 diversity and MHC coevolution. Sequencing used immunoSEQ multiplex PCR; TCRdb keeps in-frame clones, though not all of them. The sample lists about 60,000 clones, over 90% occurring once. The sequencing input was naive CD4+ T cells from blood. The sample's subset: CD45RO-negative CD62L-positive naive CD4 T cells. The receptors originated from a person in their sixties in good health.

The rearrangement joins TRBV19 to TRBJ2-1; 12 bases align to TRBD2. V lost 7 bases to trimming and J lost 7 bases; unmatched junction nucleotides: 11. The CDR3 runs to 16 residues. The germline CDR1 and CDR2 sequences are LNHDA and SQIVND (reference sequence). CDR3: CASKTSGREGGNEQFF. Here the CDR3 DNA reads TGTGCCAGTAAGACTAGCGGGAGAGAAGGGGGAAATGAGCAGTTCTTC.

This clone has a single count. The chain uses TRBV13 and TRBJ2-2; a weak D match, TRBD1 (6 bases). This CDR3 has 16 amino acids. Between the trimmed V and J ends, which lost 5 bases and 0 bases, there was a span of 13 bases. The germline V gene encodes CDR1 PRHDT and CDR2 FYEKMQ (reference sequence). Here the CDR3 DNA reads TGTGCCAGCAGCCAAACAGGGTCTGCGAACACCGGGGAGCTGTTTTTT. Its protein is CASSQTGSANTGELFF.

This clone occurred once. In DNA, the CDR3 is TGTGCCAGCAGCCTAGCTTCAGACCTGGAGCAGTACTTC. Translated, it gives CASSLASDLEQYF. The chain joins TRBV5-5 to TRBJ2-7; TRBD2 might be the D (5 bases). The CDR3 has 13 amino acids. V shed 4 bases and J shed 7 bases, with 15 bases lying between them. The germline V gene encodes CDR1 SGHKS and CDR2 YYEKEE (reference sequence). The complete variable domain, with remaining parts taken from reference TRBV5-5 and TRBJ2-7, reads DAGVTQSPTHLIKTRGQQVTLRCSPISGHKSVSWYQQVLGQGPQFIFQYYEKEERGRGNFPDRFSARQFPNYSSELNVNALLLGDSALYLCASSLASDLEQYFGPGTRLTVT.

This chain links TRBV7-9 with TRBJ2-2; TRBD1 matches 7 bases. The length of the CDR3 is 16 residues. Looked up from germline, CDR1 is SEHNR and CDR2 is FQNEAQ (reference sequence). Trimming took 2 bases from V and 10 from J; bases not matched to a gene: 13. The CDR3 DNA sequence: TGTGCCAGCAGCTTACCCGGGACAGTCGACTGGGAGGAGCTGTTTTTT. Translation: CASSLPGTVDWEELFF.

The chain links TRBV11-3 to TRBJ2-1; 8 nucleotides agree with TRBD1. There are 16 residues in the CDR3. The germline CDR1 and CDR2 sequences are SGHNT and YENEEA. V was clipped by 0 bases and J by 5 bases; unmatched bases: 6. DNA for the CDR3: TGTGCCAGCAGCTTAGATCAATGGACAGGGAACAATGAGCAGTTCTTC. This codes for CASSLDQWTGNNEQFF.

This clone showed up just once. J is TRBJ2-1 and V is TRBV11-3; TRBD1 matches 7 bases. V dropped 2 bases and J dropped 5; count of bases not matched to a gene: 0. Per the germline V gene, CDR1 is SGHNT and CDR2 is YENEEA. There are 13 residues in the CDR3. The CDR3 sequence is CASSLQGDNEQFF. Here the CDR3 DNA reads TGTGCCAGCAGCTTACAGGGGGACAATGAGCAGTTCTTC.

The CDR3 DNA sequence: TGTGCCAGCAGTTTATTGTTCGAGGGAGGCCGGAATCAGCCCCAGCATTTT. This codes for CASSLLFEGGRNQPQHF. The V gene is TRBV27, the J gene TRBJ1-5, with unresolved D. The CDR3 contains 17 residues. Trimming cost V 1 base and J 4 bases, with 17 bases left between them. The germline CDR1 and CDR2 sequences are MNHEY and SMNVEV (reference sequence).

This chain connects TRBV10-3 to TRBJ2-2, with 7 bases aligning to TRBD1. The CDR3 sequence is 14 residues long. The junction had 11 bases not matched to a gene; V was cut back by 9 bases and J by 7 bases. Per germline, CDR1 ENHRY and CDR2 SYGVKD. The CDR3 sequence: CAISGTELGGELFF. In DNA, the CDR3 is TGTGCCATTTCCGGGACAGAGCTGGGCGGGGAGCTGTTTTTT.

The rearrangement joins TRBV10-3 to TRBJ2-1; 7 bases fit TRBD2. The germline gives CDR1 ENHRY, CDR2 SYGVKD. This CDR3 region has 17 residues. The junction had 12 bases not matched to a gene; V was cut back by 2 bases and J by 5 bases. The DNA of the CDR3 is TGTGCCATCAGTGAGGCGGGGGTTAGGGCGGACGACAATGAGCAGTTCTTC. It specifies CAISEAGVRADDNEQFF.

J is TRBJ2-7 and V is TRBV9, with 8 bases fitting TRBD2. The CDR3 is made up of 16 amino acids. Trimming cost V 0 bases and J 7 bases; bases outside gene matches: 12. Germline CDR1 reads SGDLS; CDR2 reads YYNGEE. CDR3 sequence: CASSVGPGGPTGEQYF. The CDR3 DNA sequence: TGTGCCAGCAGCGTAGGCCCGGGAGGGCCGACGGGGGAGCAGTACTTC.

The chain recombines TRBV6-4 with TRBJ1-1, with 7 bases fitting TRBD1. Trimming took 10 bases from V and 0 from J; bases not matched to a gene: 11. Germline V lookup: CDR1 MRHNA, CDR2 SNTAGT. This CDR3 region has 15 residues. CDR3 sequence: CANRDRSFMNTEAFF. The CDR3 nucleotides are TGTGCCAACCGGGACAGATCATTCATGAACACTGAAGCTTTCTTT.

This rearrangement joins TRBV30 to TRBJ2-7; TRBD2 might be the D (5 bases). Germline CDR1 and CDR2: GTSNPN and SVGIG (reference sequence). This CDR3 region has 13 residues. Trimming left V 1 base short and J 7 bases short, with 14 bases between. Here the CDR3 reads CAWSGTPRGEQYF. The CDR3 DNA reads as TGTGCCTGGAGTGGAACCCCTAGAGGGGAGCAGTACTTC. Variable domain in full (rest from reference TRBV30 and TRBJ2-7): SQTIHQWPATLVQPVGSPLSLECTVEGTSNPNLYWYRQAAGRGLQLLFYSVGIGQISSEVPQNLSASRPQDRQFILSSKKLLLSDSGFYLCAWSGTPRGEQYFGPGTRLTVT.

This sequence joins TRBV2 and TRBJ2-7, with TRBD1 matching over 8 bases. Germline V gives CDR1 SNHLY, CDR2 FYNNEI. The CDR3 covers 15 residues. With 5 bases clipped from V and 0 bases from J, the junction kept 6 bases outside the gene matches. CDR3 sequence reads: CASSRDRQTSYEQYF. The CDR3, as DNA: TGTGCCAGCAGTAGGGACAGGCAAACCTCCTACGAGCAGTACTTC.

This chain uses TRBV10-1 with TRBJ2-2; TRBD2 agrees at 11 bases. V dropped 5 bases and J dropped 4; count of bases not matched to a gene: 6. Germline V gene data show CDR1 as WNHNN and CDR2 as SYGVQD (reference sequence). CDR3 length: 16 amino acids. CDR3: CASSPGTSGSTGELFF. DNA of the CDR3: TGCGCCAGCAGTCCCGGGACTAGCGGTTCCACCGGGGAGCTGTTTTTT.

The J gene is TRBJ2-5, the V gene TRBV19, with D possibly TRBD1 on 5 matching bases. V shed 7 bases and J shed 4 bases, with 13 bases lying between them. In germline, CDR1 is LNHDA, CDR2 SQIVND (reference sequence). The CDR3 contains 13 residues. The CDR3 loop is CASTDQGGETQYF. The CDR3 nucleotides read TGTGCCAGTACGGACCAGGGCGGAGAGACCCAGTACTTC.

The V gene is TRBV4-1, the J gene TRBJ2-1, with D unclear. Germline CDR1 reads MGHRA; CDR2 reads YSYEKL. There are 16 residues in the CDR3. The ends were cut back, 1 base at V and 0 bases at J, with 10 bases in the middle. The CDR3 protein is CASSQVDIISYNEQFF. CDR3 bases: TGCGCCAGCAGCCAAGTCGACATAATCTCCTACAATGAGCAGTTCTTC.

In this sample, this clone turned up a few times. The genes are TRBV2 and TRBJ1-1, with D tentatively TRBD1 (5 bases). CDR3 length: 13 residues. Germline CDR1 and CDR2: SNHLY and FYNNEI. V was clipped by 5 bases and J by 3 bases, with 10 bases between them. CDR3 amino acids: CASSPDTYTEAFF. In nucleotides, the CDR3 is TGTGCCAGCAGTCCGGACACTTACACTGAAGCTTTCTTT.

This chain connects TRBV19 to TRBJ1-4, with 8 positions matching TRBD1. The junction had 7 bases not matched to a gene; V was cut back by 3 bases and J by 7 bases. Germline V gene sequence: CDR1 LNHDA, CDR2 SQIVND (reference sequence). This CDR3 spans 15 amino acids. As DNA, the CDR3 is TGTGCCAGTAGTATCGACAGGGGAAGAAGTGAAAAACTGTTTTTT. It is translated as CASSIDRGRSEKLFF.

The CDR3 protein is CASSYSSGDTGELFF. CDR3 coding DNA: TGTGCCAGCAGTTACTCGTCAGGGGACACCGGGGAGCTGTTTTTT. The J gene is TRBJ2-2, the V gene TRBV6-5, with D possibly matching TRBD1 (6 bases). CDR1 is MNHEY, CDR2 SVGAGI, per germline. The CDR3 has 15 residues. The germline V and J ends were trimmed by 0 bases and 3 bases, with 8 bases remaining between them.

The rearrangement joins TRBV25-1 to TRBJ1-2, with no clear D. The ends were cut back, 2 bases at V and 5 bases at J, with 12 bases in the middle. CDR3 length: 14 residues. Per germline, CDR1 MGHDK and CDR2 SYGVNS. CDR3 in amino acids: CASSEDGRRYGYTF. Here the CDR3 DNA reads TGTGCCAGCAGTGAAGATGGACGGAGGTATGGCTACACCTTC.

The chain is built from TRBV18 and TRBJ2-7; 14 bases fit TRBD2. With V trimmed by 1 base and J by 7 bases, 3 bases remained unmatched. The CDR3 has 15 residues. The V gene's germline CDR1 is KGHSH and CDR2 LQKENI. The DNA for the CDR3 is TGTGCCAGCTCACCACAGGGACTAGCGGGAGAAGAGCAGTACTTC. Residues: CASSPQGLAGEEQYF.

This chain links TRBV30 with TRBJ1-4; 8 nucleotides align to TRBD1. The CDR3 contains 13 residues. Germline V gene lookup returns CDR1 GTSNPN and CDR2 SVGIG (reference sequence). Trimming took 6 bases from V and 4 from J; bases not matched to a gene: 4. The CDR3 loop reads CACTGTGNEKLFF. DNA of the CDR3: TGTGCCTGTACCGGGACAGGTAATGAAAAACTGTTTTTT.

This rearrangement joins TRBV5-6 to TRBJ1-3; 8 positions match TRBD1. Germline V gives CDR1 SGHDT, CDR2 YYEEEE. The CDR3 runs to 15 residues. Losses at the gene ends were 4 bases for V and 4 bases for J; bases not matched to a gene: 7. Written as DNA, the CDR3 is TGTGCCAGCAGCATAACAGGGGGAGCAGGAAACACCATATATTTT. Its translation: CASSITGGAGNTIYF.

The V and J genes are TRBV5-1 and TRBJ2-7, with TRBD2 matching over 7 bases. V shed 4 bases and J 2 bases; nucleotides not matched to a gene: 6. Germline V gene lookup returns CDR1 SGHRS and CDR2 YFSETQ. The CDR3 loop spans 14 amino acids. The CDR3 is CASSPEREPYEQYF. The DNA for the CDR3 is TGCGCCAGCAGCCCCGAGCGGGAACCCTACGAGCAGTACTTC.

V usage is TRBV19 and J usage is TRBJ2-7, with 7 bases aligning to TRBD2. The junction had 4 bases not matched to a gene; V was cut back by 3 bases and J by 5 bases. Germline lookup yields CDR1 LNHDA and CDR2 SQIVND (reference sequence). The CDR3 contains 13 residues. The CDR3 is CASSMREGDEQYF. CDR3 in DNA: TGTGCCAGTAGTATGAGGGAGGGCGACGAGCAGTACTTC.

This chain uses TRBV5-4 with TRBJ2-1; possibly TRBD2 for D (6 bases). Germline loops: CDR1 SGHNT, CDR2 YYREEE (reference sequence). V lost 4 bases and J 6 bases, leaving 14 bases between the germline ends. CDR3 size: 14 residues. CDR3 sequence (DNA): TGTGCCAGCAGCCCGCGGGGCTGGGCCAATGAGCAGTTCTTC. It is translated as CASSPRGWANEQFF.